Below are 6 T cell receptor beta chains sequenced from a single sample in a study of patients and donors after allogeneic stem cell transplantation. MiXCR, applied by TCRdb to the RT-PCR reads, yields one record per CDR3 protein. The top ten hold roughly 6% of the sample, which has about a million distinct CDR3 sequences, about 20% seen once. The source material was blood, either unsorted or a sorted T cell fraction (not recorded which). All receptors come from a human donor who was either an allogeneic HSCT recipient or a stem cell or donor lymphocyte infusion donor (not recorded which). It is not recorded whose cells these are; they may come from a transplant donor.

This clonotype was picked up a small number of times. The chain joins TRBV4-1 to TRBJ1-5; unclear D gene. The V and J ends lost 0 bases and 4 bases respectively, with 7 bases between them. The CDR3 is 14 amino acids. In germline, CDR1 is MGHRA, CDR2 YSYEKL. CDR3 amino acids: CASSQEGLNQPQHF. DNA of the CDR3: TGCGCCAGCAGCCAAGAAGGCCTAAATCAGCCCCAGCATTTT.

The chain couples TRBV29-1 to TRBJ2-3; 8 bases align to TRBD2. Unmatched junction bases numbered 12, after V lost 6 bases and J lost 4 bases. The CDR3 totals 15 residues. Germline CDR1 is SQVTM and CDR2 is ANQGSEA. CDR3 nucleotide sequence: TGCAGCGTCCCATTGACTAGCGCTTGGGCAGATACGCAGTATTTT. This gives the protein CSVPLTSAWADTQYF.

This chain uses TRBV6-2 or TRBV6-3 with TRBJ1-6; D perhaps matches TRBD1 (6 bases). CDR1 MNHEY and CDR2 SVGEGT come from the germline V gene. Trimming took off 6 bases at V and 5 bases at J, with 14 bases between the two ends. The CDR3 is 15 residues long. The DNA of the CDR3 is TGTGCCAGCAGCCCCCGGACAGCTAATAATTCACCCCTCCACTTT. It codes for CASSPRTANNSPLHF.

This clonotype was counted many times. This chain's CDR3 is CATSGRGSRNEQFF. CDR3 DNA: TGTGCCACCAGTGGAAGGGGAAGTCGTAATGAGCAGTTCTTC. The rearrangement joins TRBV24-1 to TRBJ2-1, with D perhaps matching TRBD1 (5 bases). The CDR3 has 14 residues. V was cut by 5 bases and J by 7 bases, with 14 bases left in between. Germline V gives CDR1 KGHDR, CDR2 SFDVKD.

This clonotype was recorded many times. CDR3 coding DNA: TGTGCCAGCAGTTTAGTGGGCGGGGGGACCCAAGAGACCCAGTACTTC. Protein sequence: CASSLVGGGTQETQYF. V usage is TRBV12-3 or TRBV12-4 and J usage is TRBJ2-5; 8 nucleotides line up with TRBD2. V lost 1 base to trimming and J lost 1 base; unmatched junction nucleotides: 5. The CDR3 is 16 amino acids.

The chain is built from TRBV29-1 and TRBJ2-7; 7 nucleotides match TRBD1. The CDR3 length is 11 residues. From germline, CDR1 is SQVTM and CDR2 ANQGSEA. J gave up 4 bases and V 4 bases, and 1 base lay outside the gene matches. The CDR3 DNA is TGCAGCGTTGGGGGACAGTACGAGCAGTACTTC. Protein product: CSVGGQYEQYF.